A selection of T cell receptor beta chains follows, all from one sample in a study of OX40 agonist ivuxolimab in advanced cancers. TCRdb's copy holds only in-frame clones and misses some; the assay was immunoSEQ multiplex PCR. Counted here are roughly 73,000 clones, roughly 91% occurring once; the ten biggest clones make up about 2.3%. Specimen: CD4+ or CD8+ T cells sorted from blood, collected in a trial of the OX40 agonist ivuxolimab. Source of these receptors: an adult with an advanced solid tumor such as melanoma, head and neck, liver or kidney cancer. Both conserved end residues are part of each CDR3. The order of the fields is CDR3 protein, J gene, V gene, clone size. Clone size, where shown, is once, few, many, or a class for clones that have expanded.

cdr3_aa: CASSYSRQVVEKLFF
j_call: TRBJ1-4
v_call: TRBV6-7
clone_size: NA

cdr3_aa: CASSLSFGDSSDTQYF
j_call: TRBJ2-3
v_call: TRBV5-6
clone_size: NA

cdr3_aa: CSVVYGGTPNYGYTF
j_call: TRBJ1-2
v_call: TRBV29-1
clone_size: once

cdr3_aa: CASSPVGGSNYGYTF
j_call: TRBJ1-2
v_call: TRBV18
clone_size: NA

cdr3_aa: CASNPQGIGELFF
j_call: TRBJ2-2
v_call: TRBV19
clone_size: NA

cdr3_aa: CASSGDAGSPLHF
j_call: TRBJ1-6
v_call: TRBV2
clone_size: few

cdr3_aa: CAWRGTGSLMAQYF
j_call: TRBJ2-3
v_call: TRBV30
clone_size: NA

cdr3_aa: CASSPRTVGGETQYF
j_call: TRBJ2-5
v_call: TRBV7-2
clone_size: NA

cdr3_aa: CASRGEGFYEAFF
j_call: TRBJ1-1
v_call: TRBV6-1
clone_size: NA

cdr3_aa: CASSQVDGDTAVTIYF
j_call: TRBJ1-3
v_call: TRBV4-1
clone_size: NA

cdr3_aa: CASSRPGTGYYGYTF
j_call: TRBJ1-2
v_call: TRBV14
clone_size: NA

cdr3_aa: CASSQGQGPANEKLFF
j_call: TRBJ1-4
v_call: TRBV4-2
clone_size: NA

cdr3_aa: CASRGGSNQPQHF
j_call: TRBJ1-5
v_call: TRBV6-6
clone_size: NA

cdr3_aa: CAWSVGDTRAAGYTF
j_call: TRBJ1-2
v_call: TRBV30
clone_size: NA

cdr3_aa: CSVEAPGIRGEQFF
j_call: TRBJ2-1
v_call: TRBV29-1
clone_size: once

cdr3_aa: CASSFSSQGSTEAFF
j_call: TRBJ1-1
v_call: TRBV27
clone_size: NA

cdr3_aa: CASSPVEAGGQETQYF
j_call: TRBJ2-5
v_call: TRBV4-1
clone_size: NA

cdr3_aa: CASSLGTQIWNQPQHF
j_call: TRBJ1-5
v_call: TRBV11-2
clone_size: once

cdr3_aa: CASSPPAASYNEQFF
j_call: TRBJ2-1
v_call: TRBV7-9
clone_size: NA

cdr3_aa: CASSATGQGNEQYF
j_call: TRBJ2-7
v_call: TRBV5-1
clone_size: NA

cdr3_aa: CASSEAGGSYNEQFF
j_call: TRBJ2-1
v_call: TRBV9
clone_size: NA

cdr3_aa: CASIPRAGGTGELFF
j_call: TRBJ2-2
v_call: TRBV27
clone_size: NA

cdr3_aa: CASRQEVYEQYF
j_call: TRBJ2-7
v_call: TRBV2
clone_size: NA

cdr3_aa: CASSEAPPRTSGNTIYF
j_call: TRBJ1-3
v_call: TRBV2
clone_size: NA

cdr3_aa: CASSPPNVRRVGGYTF
j_call: TRBJ1-2
v_call: TRBV18
clone_size: NA

cdr3_aa: CAHQPGSNQPQHF
j_call: TRBJ1-5
v_call: TRBV28
clone_size: NA

cdr3_aa: CASRKGGTGVYEQYF
j_call: TRBJ2-7
v_call: TRBV19
clone_size: NA

cdr3_aa: CSVEDRERLRSYGYTF
j_call: TRBJ1-2
v_call: TRBV29-1
clone_size: NA

cdr3_aa: CGVAWAGNTIYF
j_call: TRBJ1-3
v_call: TRBV29-1
clone_size: NA

cdr3_aa: CASSAGTATGELFF
j_call: TRBJ2-2
v_call: TRBV5-1
clone_size: NA

cdr3_aa: CASSLGTDAVATDTQYF
j_call: TRBJ2-3
v_call: TRBV5-8
clone_size: NA

cdr3_aa: CATRGQGGTGELFF
j_call: TRBJ2-2
v_call: TRBV19
clone_size: once

cdr3_aa: CSVAPRLRDRIYGYTF
j_call: TRBJ1-2
v_call: TRBV29-1
clone_size: NA

cdr3_aa: CASSARGPGYTF
j_call: TRBJ1-2
v_call: TRBV28
clone_size: NA

cdr3_aa: CASSGGRANEKLFF
j_call: TRBJ1-4
v_call: TRBV7-9
clone_size: NA

cdr3_aa: CATSKGTNPEAFF
j_call: TRBJ1-1
v_call: TRBV15
clone_size: NA

cdr3_aa: CASSSLAVNTEAFF
j_call: TRBJ1-1
v_call: TRBV28
clone_size: NA

cdr3_aa: CASSFQTVTYEQYF
j_call: NA
v_call: TRBV6-6
clone_size: NA

cdr3_aa: CASSLISLRENTEAFF
j_call: TRBJ1-1
v_call: TRBV7-9
clone_size: NA

cdr3_aa: CASSVDALSNQPQHF
j_call: TRBJ1-5
v_call: TRBV9
clone_size: NA

cdr3_aa: CASGPAGDRLSTEAFF
j_call: TRBJ1-1
v_call: TRBV14
clone_size: NA

cdr3_aa: CASSPESGDNEQFF
j_call: TRBJ2-1
v_call: TRBV5-1
clone_size: NA